A single sample gave rise to the 15 T cell receptor beta chains below, sequenced in a study of blood T cell repertoires in COVID-19. Repertoires were generated with immunoSEQ multiplex PCR, while TCRdb's copy carries only in-frame clones and drops some. The sample lists around 160,000 clones, 65% to 85% occurring once. The sample was PBMCs or T cells enriched from blood (not recorded which). All receptors derive from a woman in her forties or fifties who had been exposed to COVID-19.

This clone was counted a single time. The genes are TRBV6-5 and TRBJ1-1, with 8 positions matching TRBD1. Germline assignment: CDR1 MNHEY and CDR2 SVGAGI. Unmatched junction bases numbered 7, after V lost 5 bases and J lost 2 bases. The CDR3 extends over 15 amino acids. DNA of the CDR3: TGTGCCAGCAGTCCGGACAGGGTTTCTAACACTGAAGCTTTCTTT. Translation: CASSPDRVSNTEAFF.

This sequence joins TRBV5-1 and TRBJ2-4, with a possible D match to TRBD1 (6 bases). Germline lookup yields CDR1 SGHRS and CDR2 YFSETQ. The CDR3 has 16 residues. Trimming cost V 0 bases and J 3 bases, with 13 bases left between them. The CDR3 region has the DNA TGCGCCAGCAGCTTGGCCGGACAGACCCTCAAAAACATTCAGTACTTC. Translating it yields CASSLAGQTLKNIQYF.

This clone was counted a single time. J is TRBJ1-2 and V is TRBV7-9; 7 bases match TRBD1. The CDR3 is made up of 13 amino acids. Germline lookup yields CDR1 SEHNR and CDR2 FQNEAQ (reference sequence). Trimming removed 7 bases from V and 8 bases from J; junction bases left unmatched: 10. The CDR3 region is CASTLTGSSGYTF. The CDR3, as DNA: TGTGCCAGCACCCTGACAGGGTCGAGCGGCTACACCTTC.

The rearrangement links TRBV29-1 to TRBJ1-4, with a weak D call TRBD1 (5 bases). Trimming took 6 bases from V and 6 from J, leaving 14 bases between them. The germline V gene encodes CDR1 SQVTM and CDR2 ANQGSEA. The length of the CDR3 is 13 residues. CDR3 region: CSVAGYGDEKLFF. CDR3 sequence (DNA): TGCAGCGTGGCAGGGTATGGGGATGAAAAACTGTTTTTT.

J is TRBJ2-7 and V is TRBV7-2; possibly TRBD1 for D (6 bases). Per the germline V gene, CDR1 is SGHTA and CDR2 is FQGNSA. The V gene lost 3 bases and the J gene lost 0 bases, with 12 bases spanning the gap. This CDR3 region has 15 residues. The CDR3 loop reads CASSLTTGFSYEQYF. The CDR3 DNA sequence: TGTGCCAGCAGCTTGACGACAGGATTCTCCTACGAGCAGTACTTC.

This chain joins TRBV2 and TRBJ2-5; no clear D gene. This CDR3 is 14 amino acids long. Germline values: CDR1 SNHLY, CDR2 FYNNEI. Trimming pared 8 bases from V and 3 bases from J, leaving 16 bases between. The CDR3 loop is CASCQSPKKETQYF. The CDR3 nucleotides are TGTGCCAGCTGTCAAAGCCCAAAGAAAGAGACCCAGTACTTC.

The chain combines TRBV2 with TRBJ1-2; weak D call: TRBD1 (6 bases). The length of the CDR3 is 12 residues. V shed 7 bases and J shed 6 bases, with 12 bases lying between them. Germline V gene lookup returns CDR1 SNHLY and CDR2 FYNNEI. This chain's CDR3 is CASNGQGNGYTF. The CDR3 DNA is TGTGCCAGCAACGGGCAGGGGAATGGCTACACCTTC. The complete variable domain, with remaining parts taken from reference TRBV2 and TRBJ1-2, reads EPEVTQTPSHQVTQMGQEVILRCVPISNHLYFYWYRQILGQKVEFLVSFYNNEISEKSEIFDDQFSVERPDGSNFTLKIRSTKLEDSAMYFCASNGQGNGYTFGSGTRLTVV.

In nucleotides, the CDR3 is TGTGCCAACAGCGGCCCGGGGTTGATGGACGAGCAGTACTTC. This codes for CANSGPGLMDEQYF. This chain joins TRBV6-5 and TRBJ2-7; maybe TRBD2 (5 bases). This CDR3 is built from 14 residues. From germline, CDR1 is MNHEY and CDR2 SVGAGI. Trimming left V 10 bases short and J 5 bases short, with 21 bases between.

This sequence joins TRBV5-1 and TRBJ1-1; TRBD1 agrees at 7 bases. The CDR3 totals 16 residues. V shed 4 bases, J shed 0 bases, and the junction held 9 bases outside the gene matches. In germline, CDR1 is SGHRS, CDR2 YFSETQ. The CDR3 DNA reads TGCGCCAGCAGCCCGACAGGGTCCCGTATGAACACTGAAGCTTTCTTT. The encoded protein is CASSPTGSRMNTEAFF.

This clone came up a few times. The chain joins TRBV5-1 to TRBJ2-7, with 13 bases identical to TRBD2. Looked up from germline, CDR1 is SGHRS and CDR2 is YFSETQ. The CDR3 totals 16 residues. J gave up 0 bases and V 4 bases, and 4 bases lay outside the gene matches. CDR3 in amino acids: CASSPGLAGPSYEQYF. The CDR3, as DNA: TGCGCCAGCAGCCCGGGACTAGCGGGGCCCTCCTACGAGCAGTACTTC.

The chain uses TRBV9 and TRBJ2-2; TRBD2 agrees at 7 bases. The CDR3 length is 16 residues. V trimming: 4 bases; J trimming: 0 bases; junction bases outside the gene matches: 6. Germline V gene data show CDR1 as SGDLS and CDR2 as YYNGEE. CDR3 region: CASSPRLAANTGELFF. CDR3 DNA sequence: TGTGCCAGCAGCCCAAGACTAGCCGCGAACACCGGGGAGCTGTTTTTT. Full variable domain (outside the CDR3, taken from reference TRBV9 and TRBJ2-2): DSGVTQTPKHLITATGQRVTLRCSPRSGDLSVYWYQQSLDQGLQFLIQYYNGEERAKGNILERFSAQQFPDLHSELNLSSLELGDSALYFCASSPRLAANTGELFFGEGSRLTVL.

The chain recombines TRBV19 with TRBJ2-5; D is perhaps TRBD2 (6 bases). Per germline, CDR1 LNHDA and CDR2 SQIVND (reference sequence). Trimming shortened V by 5 bases and J by 5 bases, and 12 bases separated the two germline ends. This CDR3 region has 13 residues. Here the CDR3 DNA reads TGTGCCAGTAGTTCCCGCGGGGTGGAGACCCAGTACTTC. This translates into CASSSRGVETQYF.

This clone occurred once. This chain links TRBV5-1 with TRBJ1-1; no definite D call. The CDR3 spans 12 residues. Germline-derived CDR1 and CDR2 are SGHRS and YFSETQ. Between the trimmed V and J ends, which lost 2 bases and 1 base, there was a span of 3 bases. The CDR3 nucleotides read TGCGCCAGCAGCTTCCGGAACACTGAAGCTTTCTTT. Residues: CASSFRNTEAFF.

The chain recombines TRBV15 with TRBJ1-5, with unresolved D. V lost 0 bases and J 4 bases, leaving 7 bases between the germline ends. This CDR3 contains 14 residues. CDR1 is LNHNV, CDR2 YYDKDF, per germline (reference sequence). The DNA of the CDR3 is TGTGCCACCAGCAGAGAGAAGGAGAATCAGCCCCAGCATTTT. Protein product: CATSREKENQPQHF.

This chain connects TRBV10-1 to TRBJ1-3, with a weak D call TRBD1 (5 bases). V was trimmed by 7 bases and J by 2 bases, leaving 6 bases between them. CDR1 is WNHNN, CDR2 SYGVQD, per germline (reference sequence). The CDR3 consists of 12 residues. The CDR3 region has the DNA TGCGCCAGCACAGGGACTGGAAACACCATATATTTT. Protein sequence: CASTGTGNTIYF.